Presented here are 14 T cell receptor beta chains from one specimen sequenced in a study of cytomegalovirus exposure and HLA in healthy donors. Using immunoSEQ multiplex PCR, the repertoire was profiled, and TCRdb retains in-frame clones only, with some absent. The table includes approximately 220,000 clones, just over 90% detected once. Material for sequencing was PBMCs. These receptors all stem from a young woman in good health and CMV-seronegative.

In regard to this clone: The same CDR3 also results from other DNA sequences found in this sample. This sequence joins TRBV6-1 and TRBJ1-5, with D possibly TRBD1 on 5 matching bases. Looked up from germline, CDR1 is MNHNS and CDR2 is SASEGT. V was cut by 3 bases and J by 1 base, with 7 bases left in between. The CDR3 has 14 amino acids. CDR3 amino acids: CASSDRVSNQPQHF. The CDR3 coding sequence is TGTGCCAGCAGTGACAGGGTGAGCAATCAGCCCCAGCATTTT.

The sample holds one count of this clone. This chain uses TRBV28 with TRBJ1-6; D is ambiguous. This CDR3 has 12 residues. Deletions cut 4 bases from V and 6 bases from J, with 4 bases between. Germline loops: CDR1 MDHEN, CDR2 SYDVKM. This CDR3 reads CASSYTNSPLHF. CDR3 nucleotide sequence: TGTGCCAGCAGTTACACTAATTCACCCCTCCACTTT.

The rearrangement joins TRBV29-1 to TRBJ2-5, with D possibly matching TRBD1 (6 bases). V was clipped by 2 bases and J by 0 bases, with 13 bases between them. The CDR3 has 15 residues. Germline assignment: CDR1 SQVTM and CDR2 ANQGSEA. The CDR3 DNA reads TGCAGCGTTGAACGCACAGGGACAAACCAAGAGACCCAGTACTTC. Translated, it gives CSVERTGTNQETQYF.

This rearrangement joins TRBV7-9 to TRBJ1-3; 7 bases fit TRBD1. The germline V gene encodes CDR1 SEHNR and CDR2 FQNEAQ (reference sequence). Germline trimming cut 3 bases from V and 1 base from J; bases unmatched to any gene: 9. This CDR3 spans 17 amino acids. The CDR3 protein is CASSFLFQGESGNTIYF. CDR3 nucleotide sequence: TGTGCCAGCAGCTTTCTTTTCCAGGGGGAGTCTGGAAACACCATATATTTT.

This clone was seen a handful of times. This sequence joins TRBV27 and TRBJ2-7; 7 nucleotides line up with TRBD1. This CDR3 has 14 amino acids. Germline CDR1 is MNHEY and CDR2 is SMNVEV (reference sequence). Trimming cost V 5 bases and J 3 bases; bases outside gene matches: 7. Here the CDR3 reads CASSLTGAFYEQYF. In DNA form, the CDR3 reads TGTGCCAGCAGTCTAACAGGGGCGTTCTACGAGCAGTACTTC.

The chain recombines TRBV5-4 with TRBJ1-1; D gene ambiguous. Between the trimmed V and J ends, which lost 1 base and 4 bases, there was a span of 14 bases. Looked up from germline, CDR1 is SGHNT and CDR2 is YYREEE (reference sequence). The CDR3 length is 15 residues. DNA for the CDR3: TGTGCCAGCAGCTTGAGAATGTCGCGGTTCACTGAAGCTTTCTTT. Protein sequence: CASSLRMSRFTEAFF.

This chain's CDR3 is CASSQSRDSSSYEQYF. For the CDR3, the DNA is TGTGCCAGCAGCCAGTCTCGGGACAGTAGCTCCTACGAGCAGTACTTC. J is TRBJ2-7 and V is TRBV4-2; 7 nucleotides align to TRBD1. The junction had 8 bases not matched to a gene; V was cut back by 3 bases and J by 0 bases. The CDR3 consists of 16 residues. From germline, CDR1 is LGHNA and CDR2 YNFKEQ.

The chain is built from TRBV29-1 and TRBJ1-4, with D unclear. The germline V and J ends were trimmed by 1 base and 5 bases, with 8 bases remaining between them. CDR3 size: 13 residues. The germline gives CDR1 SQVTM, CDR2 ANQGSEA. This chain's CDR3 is CSVEVSGNEKLFF. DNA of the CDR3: TGCAGCGTTGAAGTTAGCGGCAATGAAAAACTGTTTTTT.

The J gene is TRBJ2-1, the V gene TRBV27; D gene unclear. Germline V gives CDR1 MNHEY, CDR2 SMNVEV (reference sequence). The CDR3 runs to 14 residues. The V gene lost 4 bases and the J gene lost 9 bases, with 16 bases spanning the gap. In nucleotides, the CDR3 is TGTGCCAGCAGTTACCCCTATAGTAACGGTGAGCAGTTCTTC. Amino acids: CASSYPYSNGEQFF.

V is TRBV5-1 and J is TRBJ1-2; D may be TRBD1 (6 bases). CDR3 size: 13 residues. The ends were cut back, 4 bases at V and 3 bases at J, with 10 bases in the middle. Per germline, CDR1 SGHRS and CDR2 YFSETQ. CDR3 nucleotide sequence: TGCGCCAGCAGCCCAGGGGTTGACTATGGCTACACCTTC. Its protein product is CASSPGVDYGYTF.

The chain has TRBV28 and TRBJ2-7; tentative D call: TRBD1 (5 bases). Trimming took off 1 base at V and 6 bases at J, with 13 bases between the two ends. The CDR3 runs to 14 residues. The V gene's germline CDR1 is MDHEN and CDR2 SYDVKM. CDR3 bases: TGTGCCAGCAGTTTATCGCAGGGTTTCAGCGAGCAGTACTTC. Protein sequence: CASSLSQGFSEQYF.

The CDR3 DNA sequence: TGTGCCAGCAGTGTCACCGGGAGTGACTATGGCTACACCTTC. Translation gives CASSVTGSDYGYTF. The V and J genes are TRBV2 and TRBJ1-2; D is unresolved. Germline V lookup: CDR1 SNHLY, CDR2 FYNNEI. This CDR3 contains 14 residues. Between the trimmed V and J ends, which lost 4 bases and 3 bases, there was a span of 12 bases.

The CDR3 bases are TGCAGCGTTGTATTTGGGGCCAACGTCCTGACTTTC. It encodes CSVVFGANVLTF. The V call is TRBV29-1, the J call TRBJ2-6, with D unresolved. Trimming stripped 4 bases from V and 3 bases from J, with 4 bases between. The length of the CDR3 is 12 residues. Germline V CDR1 and CDR2: SQVTM, ANQGSEA.

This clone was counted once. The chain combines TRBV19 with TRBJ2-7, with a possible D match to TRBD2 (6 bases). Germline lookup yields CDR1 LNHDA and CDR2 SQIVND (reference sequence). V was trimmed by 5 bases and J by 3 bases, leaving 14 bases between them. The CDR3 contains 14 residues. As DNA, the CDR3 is TGTGCCAGTAGTTACGGGGGATCGGTCTACGAGCAGTACTTC. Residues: CASSYGGSVYEQYF.